This record covers a single TCR beta chain. This receptor's antigen is unknown. No base-level quality is on record; no much larger clone is a single base apart. The sample comes from a study of response to subunit inactivated influenza vaccine (dated by TCRdb to the late 2010s). About the full investigation: Deep quantitative profiling of the T cell receptor repertoire was used in the study to follow responses to a trivalent subunit inactivated influenza vaccine. What the authors observed across the whole study: The authors suggested that each seasonal influenza vaccination may recruit only a limited number of new T cells.

Receptor libraries were prepared by RT-PCR. TCRdb names Illumina HiSeq 2500 as the instrument used. The public sequencing data were trimmed at Q25 with fastp and processed into clonotypes with MiXCR by TCRdb, which kept only in-frame beta chains. Every distinct CDR3 protein forms one entry, paired with its most common genes and DNA. The sample has under 950,000 distinct CDR3 sequences on record, about 20% of them singletons. Approximately 10% of the sample is in the top ten clones. Measured from the cysteine to the phenylalanine, the CDR3 is 17 residues long. The entry retains the CDR3 DNA only, 51 bases that are in frame from base 1. Looking up the germline V gene yields CDR1 SQVTM and CDR2 ANQGSEA. Relative to germline, V is 8 bases shorter and J is 5 bases shorter, with 28 bases between their ends.

Here the chain combines TRBV29-1 and TRBJ2-1; TRBD2 might be the D gene, on 6 matching bases. The specimen was PBMCs from blood, collected 4 to 6 days after vaccination. This TCR was recovered from a man aged 50 to 60 who received an inactivated influenza vaccine. Donor details come from another sample of the same person, matched by shared clones. CDR3 sequence: CSTGGRLWTKSNNEQFF. The DNA reads as follows: TGCAGCACAGGAGGAAGACTGTGGACTAAAAGTAACAATGAGCAGTTCTTC.